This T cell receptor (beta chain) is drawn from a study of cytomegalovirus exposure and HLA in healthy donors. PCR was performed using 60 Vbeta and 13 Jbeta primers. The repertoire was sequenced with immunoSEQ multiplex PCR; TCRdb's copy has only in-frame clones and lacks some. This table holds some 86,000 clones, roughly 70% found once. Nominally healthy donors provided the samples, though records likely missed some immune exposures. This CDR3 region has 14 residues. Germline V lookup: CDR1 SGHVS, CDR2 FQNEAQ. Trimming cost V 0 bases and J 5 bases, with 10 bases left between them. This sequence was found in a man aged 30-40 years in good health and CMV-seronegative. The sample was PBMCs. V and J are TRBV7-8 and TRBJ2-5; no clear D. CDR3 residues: CASSLAWRTETQYF. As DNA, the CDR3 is TGTGCCAGCAGCTTAGCGTGGAGAACCGAGACCCAGTACTTC. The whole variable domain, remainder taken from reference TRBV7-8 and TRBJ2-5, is GAGVSQSPRYKVAKRGQDVALRCDPISGHVSLFWYQQALGQGPEFLTYFQNEAQLDKSGLPSDRFFAERPEGSVSTLKIQRTQQEDSAVYLCASSLAWRTETQYFGPGTRLLVL.